Below are 26 T cell receptor beta chains sequenced from a single sample in a study of T cells in Graves' hyperthyroidism and ophthalmopathy (dated by TCRdb to the late 2010s). The library was generated by multiplex PCR. Sequencing instrument: Illumina HiSeq 2000. Amplification of TCR beta CDR3 regions was carried out from RNA transcripts. For the first round of RT-PCR on the TCR CDR3, the HTBI primer set was used together with the Qiagen OneStep RT-PCR kit. The public sequencing data were trimmed at Q25 with fastp and processed into clonotypes with MiXCR by TCRdb, which kept only in-frame beta chains. Identical CDR3 protein sequences are pooled into one entry, listed with their most common genes and DNA. In all, the sample holds hundreds of thousands of distinct CDR3 sequences, and 30% to 40% of those were seen once. Less than 40% of the sample is held by the ten biggest clonotypes. The source material was blood. These receptors originate from a woman aged 40 to 50 with Graves' hyperthyroidism.

This clonotype occurred many times. This chain uses TRBV4-3 with TRBJ1-1; D call uncertain. Deletions cut 0 bases from V and 3 bases from J, with 11 bases between. The CDR3 is 15 amino acids. The V gene's germline CDR1 is LGHNA and CDR2 YSLEER. CDR3 in amino acids: CASSQEAPEDTEAFF. The CDR3 DNA is TGCGCCAGCAGCCAAGAGGCCCCTGAAGACACTGAAGCTTTCTTT.

This clonotype occurred many times. V gene TRBV7-9 combines with J gene TRBJ1-5, with D possibly being TRBD1 (6 bases). Deletions cut 5 bases from V and 1 base from J, with 15 bases between. Looked up from germline, CDR1 is SEHNR and CDR2 is FQNEAQ (reference sequence). This CDR3 contains 16 residues. In nucleotides, the CDR3 is TGTGCCAGCAGCCCAGCAGGGAGGGGGAGCAATCAGCCCCAGCATTTT. This gives the protein CASSPAGRGSNQPQHF.

Of note for this clonotype: One junction end disagrees with the germline gene, perhaps due to a read error. The chain joins TRBV19 to TRBJ1-5; no firm D call. This CDR3 contains 15 residues. Germline V gives CDR1 LNHDA, CDR2 SQIVND (reference sequence). This CDR3 is CPSSIWGAFNQPQHF. CDR3 coding DNA: TGTCCCAGTAGTATCTGGGGAGCTTTCAATCAGCCCCAGCATTTT. The full variable domain, with the rest looked up from reference TRBV19 and TRBJ1-5, is DGGITQSPKYLFRKEGQNVTLSCEQNLNHDAMYWYRQDPGQGLRLIYYSQIVNDFQKGDIAEGYSVSREKKESFPLTVTSAQKNPTAFYLCPSSIWGAFNQPQHFGDGTRLSIL.

This clonotype was recorded a few times. V gene TRBV10-3 combines with J gene TRBJ2-2, with D perhaps TRBD2 (6 bases). V dropped 8 bases and J dropped 7 bases, with 14 bases sitting between them. Germline V gene data show CDR1 as ENHRY and CDR2 as SYGVKD. The CDR3 totals 13 residues. The CDR3 sequence: CAISLEGGGELFF. Here the CDR3 DNA reads TGTGCCATCTCACTAGAGGGAGGCGGGGAGCTGTTTTTT.

This rearrangement joins TRBV7-9 to TRBJ2-6; D is perhaps TRBD1 (6 bases). The germline V and J ends were trimmed by 6 bases and 4 bases, with 13 bases remaining between them. CDR3 size: 15 residues. Germline V gene sequence: CDR1 SEHNR, CDR2 FQNEAQ (reference sequence). The CDR3 nucleotides are TGTGCCAGCAGGGAGAACAGGGCCGGGGCCAACGTCCTGACTTTC. Its translation: CASRENRAGANVLTF.

The chain links TRBV24-1 to TRBJ2-3; 7 nucleotides line up with TRBD1. The CDR3 sequence is 15 residues long. V lost 4 bases, J lost 1 base, and 4 bases stayed unmatched. The germline V gene has CDR1 KGHDR and CDR2 SFDVKD. CDR3 DNA: TGTGCCACCAGTGAGACAGGGCGGGGCACAGATACGCAGTATTTT. It translates to CATSETGRGTDTQYF.

This clonotype was seen repeatedly, ten times or more. V gene TRBV12-3 or TRBV12-4 combines with J gene TRBJ1-2; no firm D call. The V and J ends lost 3 bases and 10 bases respectively, with 18 bases between them. The CDR3 spans 14 residues. DNA for the CDR3: TGTGCCAGCAGTTTCCCCGCGAGAAGGGAGGACTACACCTTC. As protein: CASSFPARREDYTF.

This clonotype was counted only a few times. The chain recombines TRBV5-6 with TRBJ1-5, with no clear D. Germline V gene sequence: CDR1 SGHDT, CDR2 YYEEEE. V dropped 1 base and J dropped 5 bases, with 10 bases sitting between them. The CDR3 runs 14 residues. As DNA, the CDR3 is TGTGCCAGCAGCTTGTTAGCAGAGGATCAGCCCCAGCATTTT. It codes for CASSLLAEDQPQHF.

V and J are TRBV10-3 and TRBJ1-2; D is unresolved. V was pared by 4 bases and J by 5 bases, with 14 bases between. The CDR3 consists of 14 residues. Germline V CDR1 and CDR2: ENHRY, SYGVKD. In DNA form, the CDR3 reads TGTGCCATCAGTGTGGATTTAGCAACATATGGCTACACCTTC. Protein product: CAISVDLATYGYTF.

This chain joins TRBV10-3 and TRBJ1-4; D not resolved. The germline V gene has CDR1 ENHRY and CDR2 SYGVKD. The CDR3 contains 12 residues. V was pared by 0 bases and J by 8 bases, with 4 bases between. The CDR3 protein is CAISESAEKLFF. In nucleotides, the CDR3 is TGTGCCATCAGTGAGTCCGCCGAAAAACTGTTTTTT.

This clonotype was detected a few times. The gene calls are TRBV4-3 and TRBJ1-6; D is ambiguous. Germline loops: CDR1 LGHNA, CDR2 YSLEER. The V and J ends lost 0 bases and 7 bases respectively, with 10 bases between them. The CDR3 is made up of 15 amino acids. The CDR3 nucleotides read TGCGCCAGCAGCCAAGATTCGGGAGAAAATTCACCCCTCCACTTT. It encodes CASSQDSGENSPLHF.

This clonotype was seen repeatedly, ten times or more. V is TRBV7-9 and J is TRBJ2-7, with 7 bases lining up with TRBD1. The CDR3 runs 16 residues. The germline V gene has CDR1 SEHNR and CDR2 FQNEAQ (reference sequence). V lost 1 base, J lost 0 bases, and 6 bases stayed unmatched. The chain's CDR3 is CASSLVVGTVSYEQYF. CDR3 in DNA: TGTGCCAGCAGCTTAGTGGTCGGGACAGTCTCCTACGAGCAGTACTTC. Drawing the rest from reference TRBV7-9 and TRBJ2-7, the complete variable domain is DTGVSQNPRHKITKRGQNVTFRCDPISEHNRLYWYRQTLGQGPEFLTYFQNEAQLEKSRLLSDRFSAERPKGSFSTLEIQRTEQGDSAMYLCASSLVVGTVSYEQYFGPGTRLTVT.

As to this clonotype: A much larger clone sits a single nucleotide away, making a read error possible. The J gene is TRBJ1-6, the V gene TRBV6-5; a weak D match, TRBD1 (5 bases). Germline V gives CDR1 MNHEY, CDR2 SVGAGI. There are 18 residues in the CDR3. In nucleotides, the CDR3 is TGTACCAGCAGTTACGGAATGAGGGGCAGACCGTATAATTCACCCCTCCACTTT. As protein: CTSSYGMRGRPYNSPLHF.

V usage is TRBV19 and J usage is TRBJ2-2, with 9 nucleotides matching TRBD2. Trimming removed 3 bases from V and 2 bases from J; junction bases left unmatched: 4. This CDR3 has 16 amino acids. CDR1 and CDR2 from the germline V gene are LNHDA and SQIVND (reference sequence). The CDR3 DNA reads TGTGCCAGTAGTATCTCTAGCGGGATAAACACCGGGGAGCTGTTTTTT. Translated, it gives CASSISSGINTGELFF.

This clonotype was detected many times. The rearrangement uses TRBV10-2 and TRBJ1-3, with a weak D call TRBD1 (6 bases). The V gene's germline CDR1 is WSHSY and CDR2 SAAADI. V was pared by 8 bases and J by 4 bases, with 15 bases between. This CDR3 is built from 14 residues. The CDR3 protein is CASGTSGDGNTIYF. CDR3 DNA: TGCGCCAGCGGAACCTCAGGGGACGGAAACACCATATATTTT.

The chain has TRBV19 and TRBJ1-5; TRBD1 is a possible D gene (6 bases). Germline V gene sequence: CDR1 LNHDA, CDR2 SQIVND (reference sequence). The CDR3 runs 16 residues. Between the trimmed V and J ends, which lost 3 bases and 4 bases, there was a span of 16 bases. CDR3 residues: CASSMLTRGGNQPQHF. For the CDR3, the DNA is TGTGCCAGTAGTATGCTTACCAGGGGAGGGAATCAGCCCCAGCATTTT.

This clonotype was seen only once. The rearrangement joins TRBV24-1 to TRBJ1-2; 8 positions agree with TRBD1. Germline V gene lookup returns CDR1 KGHDR and CDR2 SFDVKD. Losses at the gene ends were 3 bases for V and 7 bases for J; bases not matched to a gene: 6. This CDR3 is 14 amino acids long. For the CDR3, the DNA is TGTGCCACCAGTGATCCCGGACAGGGAGGTGGCTACACCTTC. This sequence encodes CATSDPGQGGGYTF.

This chain connects TRBV12-3 or TRBV12-4 to TRBJ1-2, with a tentative D call TRBD1 (5 bases). There are 13 residues in the CDR3. The CDR3 DNA reads TGTGCTAGTGGTTTTTTGGGGACGCATGGCTACACCTTC. It specifies CASGFLGTHGYTF.

V is TRBV24-1 and J is TRBJ2-2; TRBD2 is a possible D gene (6 bases). The ends were cut back, 3 bases at V and 2 bases at J, with 12 bases in the middle. The germline gives CDR1 KGHDR, CDR2 SFDVKD. The CDR3 runs to 16 residues. The CDR3 protein is CATSDPGTRNTGELFF. CDR3 sequence (DNA): TGTGCCACCAGTGATCCCGGGACTCGTAACACCGGGGAGCTGTTTTTT.

The count of this clonotype is one. The chain uses TRBV19 and TRBJ1-2, with D maybe TRBD1 (5 bases). There are 16 residues in the CDR3. Germline loops: CDR1 LNHDA, CDR2 SQIVND (reference sequence). Trimming took off 5 bases at V and 8 bases at J, with 24 bases between the two ends. CDR3 loop: CASSPGLAGGLRGYTF. For the CDR3, the DNA is TGTGCCAGTAGTCCGGGACTAGCGGGGGGGTTGAGGGGCTACACCTTC.

This clonotype was counted at least ten times. CDR3 DNA sequence: TGCAGTGCCTCACAGGGGGGGTCACAGCCCCAGCATTTT. Translated: CSASQGGSQPQHF. This sequence joins TRBV20-1 and TRBJ1-5, with 8 nucleotides matching TRBD1. V dropped 6 bases and J dropped 7; count of bases not matched to a gene: 8. Germline V gene sequence: CDR1 DFQATT, CDR2 SNEGSKA (reference sequence). This CDR3 has 13 residues.

Comment on this clonotype: A much more abundant neighbour one base away suggests this may be a read error. V is TRBV7-2 and J is TRBJ1-5; tentatively, D is TRBD1 (5 bases). Germline loops: CDR1 SGHTA, CDR2 FQGNSA. The CDR3 has 14 residues. The CDR3 DNA sequence: TGTGCCAGCAGCTTCGGACATCTCAATCAGCTCCAGCATTTT. Its translation is CASSFGHLNQLQHF.

The chain combines TRBV19 with TRBJ2-6; 9 bases are a match to TRBD1. V dropped 7 bases and J dropped 2; count of bases not matched to a gene: 3. The CDR3 contains 15 residues. Germline CDR1 is LNHDA and CDR2 is SQIVND (reference sequence). The CDR3 nucleotides are TGTGCCAGTACCGGGACAGGGACTGGGGCCAACGTCCTGACTTTC. Translated, it gives CASTGTGTGANVLTF.

The sample holds many counts of this clonotype. V and J are TRBV5-1 and TRBJ1-6, with D possibly TRBD1 on 5 matching bases. Per the germline V gene, CDR1 is SGHRS and CDR2 is YFSETQ. V shed 4 bases and J shed 14 bases, with 16 bases lying between them. The CDR3 extends over 13 amino acids. The CDR3 DNA follows: TGCGCCAGCAGCACGGGACGCGCGGAGGCCCTCCACTTT. Protein sequence: CASSTGRAEALHF.

This clonotype appeared a single time. Given a much more abundant clone one base away, this may be a read error. The J gene is TRBJ1-2, the V gene TRBV6-5, with TRBD1 matching over 7 bases. The CDR3 has 13 amino acids. J gave up 8 bases and V 6 bases, and 9 bases lay outside the gene matches. CDR1 MNHEY and CDR2 SVGAGI come from the germline V gene. The CDR3 region has the DNA TGTGCCAGCAGAGAAAGGGACAGAAGAGGCTACACCTTC. This codes for CASRERDRRGYTF.

The rearrangement uses TRBV19 and TRBJ2-7, with D possibly TRBD1 on 6 matching bases. V shed 4 bases and J shed 4 bases, with 20 bases lying between them. Germline lookup yields CDR1 LNHDA and CDR2 SQIVND (reference sequence). CDR3 length equals 16 residues. The CDR3 is CASSNLTGTRVYEQYF. CDR3 bases: TGTGCCAGTAGTAACCTCACCGGGACACGGGTTTACGAGCAGTACTTC.